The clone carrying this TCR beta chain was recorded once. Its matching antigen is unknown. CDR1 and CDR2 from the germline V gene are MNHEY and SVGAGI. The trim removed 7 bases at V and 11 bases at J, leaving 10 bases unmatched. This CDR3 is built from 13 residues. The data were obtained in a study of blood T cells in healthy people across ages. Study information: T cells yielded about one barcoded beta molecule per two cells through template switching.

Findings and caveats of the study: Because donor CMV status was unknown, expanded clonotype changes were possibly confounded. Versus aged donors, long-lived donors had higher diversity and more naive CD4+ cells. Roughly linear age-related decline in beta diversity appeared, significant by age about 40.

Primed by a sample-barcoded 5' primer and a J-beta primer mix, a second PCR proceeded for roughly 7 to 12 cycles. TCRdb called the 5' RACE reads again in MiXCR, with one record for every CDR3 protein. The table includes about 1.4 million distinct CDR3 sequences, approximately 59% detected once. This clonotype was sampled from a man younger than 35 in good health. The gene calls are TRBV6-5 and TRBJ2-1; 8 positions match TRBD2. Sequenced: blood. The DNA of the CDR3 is TGTGCCAGCACAAGCGGGAGCTTTACTCAGCAGTTCTTC. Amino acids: CASTSGSFTQQFF.